Listed here are 26 T cell receptor beta chains from one sample, sequenced in a study of T cell repertoires in cytomegalovirus infection. TCRdb redid the calling of the reads with MiXCR, one entry per CDR3 protein. The sample comprises about 300,000 distinct CDR3 sequences, approximately 8.9% of which are singletons, and around 2.6% rests with the top ten. Sequenced material: PBMCs. These receptor sequences come from a human donor in good health (CMV status not recorded). Some clones in this sample may be carry-over from other donors' samples.

This clonotype was counted many times. The V call is TRBV20-1, the J call TRBJ1-6, with 7 bases identical to TRBD1. In germline, CDR1 is DFQATT, CDR2 SNEGSKA (reference sequence). V trimming: 1 base; J trimming: 5 bases; junction bases outside the gene matches: 8. This CDR3 comprises 16 residues. The CDR3 is CSARVWDSQNNSPLHF. CDR3 nucleotide sequence: TGCAGTGCTAGAGTTTGGGACAGCCAGAATAATTCACCCCTCCACTTT.

The table lists this clonotype with a few counts. The chain links TRBV20-1 to TRBJ1-5; possible D gene TRBD1, 5 bases. Deletions cut 6 bases from V and 5 bases from J, with 17 bases between. The CDR3 sequence is 14 residues long. Germline loops: CDR1 DFQATT, CDR2 SNEGSKA (reference sequence). CDR3 bases: TGCAGTGCCGAACAGGCGGTATGGGATCAGCCCCAGCATTTT. It translates to CSAEQAVWDQPQHF.

This clonotype was detected a few times. This chain connects TRBV5-5 to TRBJ1-2; no clear D. The CDR3 consists of 14 residues. In germline, CDR1 is SGHKS, CDR2 YYEKEE (reference sequence). The V end lost 1 base, the J end lost 1 base, and 8 bases lay between the germline ends. CDR3 coding DNA: TGTGCCAGCAGCTTGTTCGGGGATAACTATGGCTACACCTTC. It specifies CASSLFGDNYGYTF.

This clonotype was detected many times. The J gene is TRBJ2-1, the V gene TRBV28; 11 bases are a match to TRBD2. Per the germline V gene, CDR1 is MDHEN and CDR2 is SYDVKM. The V gene end was trimmed by 1 base and the J gene end by 11 bases; junction bases not matched to a gene: 7. CDR3 length equals 15 residues. The CDR3 region is CASSLSGLAGSQQFF. CDR3 sequence (DNA): TGTGCCAGCAGTTTATCTGGACTAGCGGGTAGTCAGCAGTTCTTC.

This clonotype has a count of ten or more. The chain employs TRBV15 and TRBJ1-5, with TRBD1 as a possible D gene (5 bases). The CDR3 consists of 14 residues. Germline assignment: CDR1 LNHNV and CDR2 YYDKDF (reference sequence). Deletions cut 1 base from V and 6 bases from J, with 10 bases between. CDR3 residues: CATSRVRDRQPQHF. The DNA for the CDR3 is TGTGCCACCAGCAGAGTCAGGGATCGTCAGCCCCAGCATTTT.

The chain has TRBV7-9 and TRBJ1-4; unclear D gene. V was cut by 3 bases and J by 5 bases, with 7 bases left in between. The CDR3 totals 13 residues. Per the germline V gene, CDR1 is SEHNR and CDR2 is FQNEAQ (reference sequence). The CDR3 protein is CASSFGYNEKLFF. CDR3 in DNA: TGTGCCAGCAGCTTTGGATACAATGAAAAACTGTTTTTT.

This clonotype was counted ten times or more. The chain couples TRBV7-9 to TRBJ2-2; TRBD1 agrees at 8 bases. Per the germline V gene, CDR1 is SEHNR and CDR2 is FQNEAQ (reference sequence). The ends lost 6 bases at V and 3 bases at J; junction bases unmatched: 9. This CDR3 spans 16 amino acids. DNA of the CDR3: TGTGCCAGCAGGGCAAGGGGACAGGCTGACACCGGGGAGCTGTTTTTT. As protein: CASRARGQADTGELFF. Drawing the rest from reference TRBV7-9 and TRBJ2-2, the complete variable domain is DTGVSQNPRHKITKRGQNVTFRCDPISEHNRLYWYRQTLGQGPEFLTYFQNEAQLEKSRLLSDRFSAERPKGSFSTLEIQRTEQGDSAMYLCASRARGQADTGELFFGEGSRLTVL.

V and J are TRBV19 and TRBJ1-5, with D unresolved. Germline V gene lookup returns CDR1 LNHDA and CDR2 SQIVND (reference sequence). V lost 7 bases, J lost 4 bases, and 8 bases lay in between. This CDR3 spans 12 amino acids. The CDR3, as DNA: TGTGCCAGTATCTCCGAAAATCAGCCCCAGCATTTT. It yields the protein CASISENQPQHF. The variable domain in full, completed from reference TRBV19 and TRBJ1-5, reads DGGITQSPKYLFRKEGQNVTLSCEQNLNHDAMYWYRQDPGQGLRLIYYSQIVNDFQKGDIAEGYSVSREKKESFPLTVTSAQKNPTAFYLCASISENQPQHFGDGTRLSIL.

A few counts support this clonotype. This sequence joins TRBV6-6 and TRBJ1-1, with TRBD1 matching over 7 bases. CDR1 is MNHNY and CDR2 is SVGAGI in the germline V gene (reference sequence). This CDR3 is 15 amino acids long. Trimming took 5 bases from V and 0 from J; bases not matched to a gene: 6. CDR3 sequence (DNA): TGTGCCAGCAGTCAACCGGGACAGTTGAACACTGAAGCTTTCTTT. This sequence encodes CASSQPGQLNTEAFF.

This clonotype was seen at least ten times. The J gene is TRBJ1-2, the V gene TRBV25-1; D perhaps matches TRBD1 (5 bases). Trimming shortened V by 3 bases and J by 3 bases, and 11 bases separated the two germline ends. The length of the CDR3 is 14 residues. Germline V gene lookup returns CDR1 MGHDK and CDR2 SYGVNS. The CDR3 sequence: CASSEKGWYYGYTF. The CDR3 DNA sequence: TGTGCCAGCAGTGAGAAGGGGTGGTACTATGGCTACACCTTC.

This clonotype came up many times. The chain uses TRBV20-1 and TRBJ2-1; 13 bases are shared with TRBD2. The CDR3 contains 15 residues. Germline V lookup: CDR1 DFQATT, CDR2 SNEGSKA (reference sequence). V was pared by 6 bases and J by 8 bases, with 10 bases of the junction left unmatched. CDR3 sequence: CSAELAGGPQDEQFF. The CDR3 region has the DNA TGCAGTGCAGAACTAGCGGGGGGGCCCCAGGATGAGCAGTTCTTC.

The table lists this clonotype with many counts. V is TRBV14 and J is TRBJ2-1; 8 bases fit TRBD2. The J segment lost 4 bases and the V segment lost 1 base, leaving 3 bases of the junction unmatched. This CDR3 region has 15 residues. Germline CDR1 SGHDN, CDR2 FVKESK. The CDR3 protein is CASSQVAGFYNEQFF. CDR3 in DNA: TGTGCCAGCAGCCAAGTAGCGGGATTTTACAATGAGCAGTTCTTC.

The chain has TRBV19 and TRBJ2-1; the D gene could be TRBD1 or TRBD2 (6 bases each). The CDR3 contains 16 residues. V was pared by 6 bases and J by 3 bases, with 18 bases between. Germline CDR1 is LNHDA and CDR2 is SQIVND (reference sequence). The CDR3 DNA is TGTGCCAGTAGCCCGGGGGCGCGCCGAGTCTACAATGAGCAGTTCTTC. It is translated as CASSPGARRVYNEQFF.

This clonotype was detected ten times or more. J is TRBJ1-5 and V is TRBV27, with 7 bases matching TRBD1. V trimming: 6 bases; J trimming: 6 bases; junction bases outside the gene matches: 17. The CDR3 runs to 17 residues. The V gene's germline CDR1 is MNHEY and CDR2 SMNVEV (reference sequence). In DNA form, the CDR3 reads TGTGCCAGCAGCCCCCTTGACGGAGGGGGCCGGCCTCAGCCCCAGCATTTT. It encodes CASSPLDGGGRPQPQHF.

In this sample, this clonotype turned up a few times. The chain has TRBV27 and TRBJ1-1; D perhaps matches TRBD1 (5 bases). The V and J ends lost 3 bases and 4 bases respectively, with 12 bases between them. CDR1 and CDR2 (germline): MNHEY, SMNVEV (reference sequence). The CDR3 has 14 amino acids. This chain's CDR3 is CASSFSGLGTEAFF. The CDR3 DNA sequence: TGTGCCAGCAGTTTTTCGGGGCTTGGCACTGAAGCTTTCTTT.

In this sample, this clonotype turned up many times. The chain couples TRBV20-1 to TRBJ1-1; D call uncertain. The CDR3 has 14 residues. Trimming pared 3 bases from V and 4 bases from J, leaving 15 bases between. The germline CDR1 and CDR2 sequences are DFQATT and SNEGSKA (reference sequence). The CDR3 loop is CSARSLSGSTEAFF. DNA for the CDR3: TGCAGTGCTAGGTCTCTTTCGGGGAGCACTGAAGCTTTCTTT.

This clonotype was detected ten times or more. The CDR3 protein is CSASKPRGTEAFF. CDR3 DNA sequence: TGCAGTGCTAGTAAACCAAGGGGAACTGAAGCTTTCTTT. The chain recombines TRBV20-1 with TRBJ1-1; D perhaps matches TRBD1 (5 bases). The CDR3 extends over 13 amino acids. Trimming cost V 3 bases and J 5 bases, with 13 bases left between them. Per germline, CDR1 DFQATT and CDR2 SNEGSKA (reference sequence).

This clonotype was counted many times. This chain joins TRBV28 and TRBJ1-2; a weak D match, TRBD1 (6 bases). V gave up 8 bases and J gave up 1 base, with 14 bases separating them. The CDR3 length is 14 residues. From germline, CDR1 is MDHEN and CDR2 SYDVKM. DNA of the CDR3: TGTGCCAGCGCCACAGGAGGGGGTAACTATGGCTACACCTTC. It is translated as CASATGGGNYGYTF.

There are many counts of this clonotype. The V gene is TRBV12-3 or TRBV12-4, the J gene TRBJ1-2; D call uncertain. This CDR3 region has 15 residues. Trimming removed 1 base from V and 0 bases from J, with 9 bases in between. CDR3 DNA sequence: TGTGCCAGCAGTTTAGTGTGGGCTCCTAACTATGGCTACACCTTC. The encoded protein is CASSLVWAPNYGYTF.

This clonotype came up a few times. This chain connects TRBV20-1 to TRBJ2-4; TRBD2 agrees at 7 bases. This CDR3 comprises 16 residues. The junction had 10 bases not matched to a gene; V was cut back by 5 bases and J by 0 bases. Germline CDR1 is DFQATT and CDR2 is SNEGSKA (reference sequence). CDR3 bases: TGCAGTGCTCGACGGGCTAGCGGTCTAGCCAAAAACATTCAGTACTTC. Encoded protein: CSARRASGLAKNIQYF.

This clonotype was recorded a few times. CDR3 protein: CSARVAASTDTQYF. In DNA, the CDR3 is TGCAGTGCCCGAGTTGCGGCTAGCACAGATACGCAGTATTTT. The rearrangement links TRBV20-1 to TRBJ2-3; D is unresolved. The CDR3 is made up of 14 amino acids. Trimming took off 6 bases at V and 0 bases at J, with 13 bases between the two ends. From germline, CDR1 is DFQATT and CDR2 SNEGSKA (reference sequence).

The V gene is TRBV29-1, the J gene TRBJ1-1, with D possibly being TRBD1 (5 bases). This CDR3 comprises 13 residues. Germline CDR1 reads SQVTM; CDR2 reads ANQGSEA. Trimming shortened V by 4 bases and J by 4 bases, and 13 bases separated the two germline ends. The CDR3 nucleotides read TGCAGCGTTGGCTTCCTTGGGGGCACTGAAGCTTTCTTT. Residues: CSVGFLGGTEAFF. Variable domain in full (rest from reference TRBV29-1 and TRBJ1-1): SAVISQKPSRDICQRGTSLTIQCQVDSQVTMMFWYRQQPGQSLTLIATANQGSEATYESGFVIDKFPISRPNLTFSTLTVSNMSPEDSSIYLCSVGFLGGTEAFFGQGTRLTVV.

In its sample, this clonotype was seen many times. V and J are TRBV15 and TRBJ2-6, with TRBD1 as a possible D gene (5 bases). Germline CDR1 reads LNHNV; CDR2 reads YYDKDF (reference sequence). V was trimmed by 0 bases and J by 4 bases, leaving 10 bases between them. This CDR3 region has 16 residues. The CDR3 region has the DNA TGTGCCACCAGCAGAGATAGGGGTTTCGGGGCCAACGTCCTGACTTTC. The encoded protein is CATSRDRGFGANVLTF.

This clonotype appeared many times. The chain joins TRBV7-6 to TRBJ2-3; 7 bases are a match to TRBD2. Trimming took 5 bases from V and 1 from J; bases not matched to a gene: 6. The V gene's germline CDR1 is SGHVS and CDR2 FNYEAQ. This CDR3 contains 15 residues. The CDR3 DNA reads TGTGCCAGCAGCCCGCGGGGGTCCGGCACAGATACGCAGTATTTT. Amino acid sequence: CASSPRGSGTDTQYF.

This clonotype was detected ten times or more. V and J are TRBV6-1 and TRBJ2-7; D perhaps matches TRBD2 (6 bases). V was shortened by 4 bases and J by 0 bases, with 13 bases between the two germline ends. CDR3 length equals 15 residues. Germline assignment: CDR1 MNHNS and CDR2 SASEGT. The CDR3 is CASSGGTQHSYEQYF. The CDR3 region has the DNA TGTGCCAGCAGTGGCGGGACTCAGCACTCCTACGAGCAGTACTTC.

This clonotype was seen repeatedly, ten times or more. This chain connects TRBV7-2 to TRBJ2-5, with D unclear. Trimming took 5 bases from V and 2 from J, leaving 3 bases between them. CDR1 is SGHTA and CDR2 is FQGNSA in the germline V gene. The CDR3 totals 11 residues. CDR3 sequence: CASSGQETQYF. CDR3 coding DNA: TGTGCCAGCAGCGGGCAAGAGACCCAGTACTTC.